The source of this TCR beta chain is a study of beta chain features in type 1 diabetes. The wider study: Patients were similar to healthy donors in age and gender (as well as in cell yields). Study-wide results and caveats: HLA influence on TCRB rearrangement stayed unresolved here. When Type 1 diabetes patients were examined, their TCRB CDR3s proved moderately but significantly shorter in all four CD4+ subsets.

cDNA synthesis used the whole RNA isolate, giving expressed TCRB sequences. Clones were read by immunoSEQ multiplex PCR, and TCRdb kept only the in-frame ones, dropping some. Found here are fewer than 350,000 clones, 15% of them singletons; the top ten hold roughly 0.015%. A CD45RO/CCR7/CD25/CD127/CD95/CD27 panel sorted naive, central memory, regulatory and stem cell-like memory CD4+ cells. Notes on this clone: Its antigen is unknown.

CDR3 size: 14 residues. CDR1 is GTSNPN and CDR2 is SVGIG in the germline V gene (reference sequence). V gave up 1 base and J gave up 8 bases, with 14 bases separating them. This chain connects TRBV30 to TRBJ1-4; D might be TRBD1 (6 bases). The TCR was taken from a man in his late teens or twenties with type 1 diabetes. Sequencing input: naive CD4+ T cells from blood. CDR3 residues: CAWSATGLWEKLFF. CDR3 DNA: TGTGCCTGGAGTGCAACAGGGCTTTGGGAAAAACTGTTTTTT. Complete variable domain (other parts from reference TRBV30 and TRBJ1-4): SQTIHQWPATLVQPVGSPLSLECTVEGTSNPNLYWYRQAAGRGLQLLFYSVGIGQISSEVPQNLSASRPQDRQFILSSKKLLLSDSGFYLCAWSATGLWEKLFFGSGTQLSVL.